This is a list of T cell receptor beta chains from one sample in a study of T-cell reconstitution after alpha-beta-depleted transplantation in children. TCRdb reprocessed the PCR reads with MiXCR, giving one entry per CDR3 protein. The table includes under 150,000 distinct CDR3 sequences, 8.5% to 10% detected once. Sequenced material: PBMCs, mostly from graft donor cells, taken 180 days after TCRalphabeta/CD19-depleted stem cell transplant. The receptors shown here come from a girl under three years old who had a stem cell transplant for combined immunodeficiency, so the T cells may come from the graft donor. Each CDR3 is given with its conserved first and last residue. A D gene is named only where the DNA matches it firmly. Expanded clones are given a class, and other clones once, few, many or no size at all.

>.|TRBJ1-2|.|TRBV4-2
CASSHSSGGYGYTF
TGTGCCAGCAGCCATTCTTCCGGTGGCTATGGCTACACCTTC
>.|TRBJ2-5|.|TRBV7-2
CASSLARWETQYF
TGTGCCAGCAGCTTAGCGCGATGGGAGACCCAGTACTTC
>few|TRBJ1-2|.|TRBV27
CASSLQGGDYGYTF
TGTGCCAGCAGTTTGCAGGGAGGTGACTATGGCTACACCTTC
>many|TRBJ2-1|.|TRBV10-2
CASSVRWANEQFF
TGCGCCAGCAGTGTGAGGTGGGCGAACGAGCAGTTCTTC
>few|TRBJ1-6|.|TRBV25-1
CASSDRDAAPNSPLHF
TGTGCCAGCAGTGACCGGGACGCGGCCCCGAATTCACCCCTCCACTTT
>.|TRBJ2-7|.|TRBV5-5
CASSFSRSSSYEQYF
TGTGCCAGCAGCTTTTCTAGGAGTAGCTCCTACGAGCAGTACTTC
>many|TRBJ1-1|.|TRBV15
CATSLPTAGNTEAFF
TGTGCCACCAGCCTACCTACTGCCGGTAACACTGAAGCTTTCTTT
>.|TRBJ2-3|.|TRBV6-1
CASSAGGTDTQYF
TGTGCCAGCAGTGCCGGCGGCACAGATACGCAGTATTTT
>.|TRBJ2-2|TRBD2|TRBV4-3
CASSQGLGLAGGPGGELFF
TGCGCCAGCAGCCAAGGGCTGGGACTAGCGGGAGGGCCCGGCGGGGAGCTGTTTTTT
>.|TRBJ2-1|TRBD2|TRBV7-2
CASSRRRTSGVYNEQFF
TGTGCCAGCAGCCGCCGACGGACTAGCGGGGTGTACAATGAGCAGTTCTTC